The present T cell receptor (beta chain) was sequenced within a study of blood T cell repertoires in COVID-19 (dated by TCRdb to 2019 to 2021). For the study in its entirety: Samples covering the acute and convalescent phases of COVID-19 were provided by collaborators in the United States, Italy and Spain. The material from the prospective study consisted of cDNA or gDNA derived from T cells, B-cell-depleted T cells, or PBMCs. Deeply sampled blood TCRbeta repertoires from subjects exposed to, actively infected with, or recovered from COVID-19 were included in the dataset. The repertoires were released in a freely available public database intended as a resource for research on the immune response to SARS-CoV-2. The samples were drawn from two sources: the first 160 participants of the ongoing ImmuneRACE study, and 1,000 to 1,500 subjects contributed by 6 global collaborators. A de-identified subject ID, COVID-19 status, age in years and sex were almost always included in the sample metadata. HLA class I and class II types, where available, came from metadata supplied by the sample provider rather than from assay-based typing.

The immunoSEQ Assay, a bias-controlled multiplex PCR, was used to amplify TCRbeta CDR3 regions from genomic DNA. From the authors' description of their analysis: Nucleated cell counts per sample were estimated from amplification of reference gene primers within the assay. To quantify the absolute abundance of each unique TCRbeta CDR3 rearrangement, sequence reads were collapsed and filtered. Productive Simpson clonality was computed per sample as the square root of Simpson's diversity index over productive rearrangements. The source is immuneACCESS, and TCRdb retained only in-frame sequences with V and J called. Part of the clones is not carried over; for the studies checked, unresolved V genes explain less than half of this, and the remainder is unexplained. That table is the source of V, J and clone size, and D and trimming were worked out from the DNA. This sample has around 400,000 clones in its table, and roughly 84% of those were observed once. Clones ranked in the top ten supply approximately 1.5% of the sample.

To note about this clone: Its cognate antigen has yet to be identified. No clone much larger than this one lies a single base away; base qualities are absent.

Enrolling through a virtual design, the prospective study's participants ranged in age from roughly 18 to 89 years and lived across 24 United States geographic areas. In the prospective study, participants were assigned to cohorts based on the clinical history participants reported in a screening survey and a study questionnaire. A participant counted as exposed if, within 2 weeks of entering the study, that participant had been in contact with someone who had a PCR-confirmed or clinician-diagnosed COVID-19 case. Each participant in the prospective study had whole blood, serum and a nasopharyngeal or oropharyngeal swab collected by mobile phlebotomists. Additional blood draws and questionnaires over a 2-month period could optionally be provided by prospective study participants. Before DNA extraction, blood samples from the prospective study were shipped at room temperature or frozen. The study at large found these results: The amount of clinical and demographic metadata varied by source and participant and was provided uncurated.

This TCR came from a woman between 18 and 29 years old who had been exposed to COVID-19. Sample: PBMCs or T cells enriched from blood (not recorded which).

The encoded CDR3 is CASSFGQGVGTEAFF. The sequence in DNA is TGCGCCAGCAGCTTTGGACAGGGTGTCGGCACTGAAGCTTTCTTT. The rearranged chain carries TRBV5-1 and TRBJ1-1, with 8 bases aligning to TRBD1. From its cysteine to its phenylalanine, the CDR3 spans 15 amino acids. Only the CDR3 part of the read is kept: 45 bases, read in frame from the first base. Reading the germline V gene gives CDR1 SGHRS and CDR2 YFSETQ. Trimming removed 2 bases from V and 4 bases from J; the gene matches leave 7 bases unexplained.